What follows are 5 T cell receptor beta chains derived from one specimen sequenced in a study of OX40 agonist ivuxolimab in advanced cancers. Measured with immunoSEQ multiplex PCR; TCRdb has only the in-frame clones, and not every one. The table records 65,000 to 70,000 clones, about 90% of them present only once. The source material was CD4+ or CD8+ T cells sorted from blood, sampled in a trial of the OX40 agonist ivuxolimab. The receptors stem from an adult with an advanced solid tumor such as melanoma, head and neck, liver or kidney cancer.

V gene TRBV5-1 combines with J gene TRBJ2-3; D perhaps matches TRBD2 (5 bases). This CDR3 comprises 12 residues. The germline CDR1 and CDR2 sequences are SGHRS and YFSETQ. V was clipped by 1 base and J by 9 bases, with 9 bases between them. The CDR3 DNA reads TGCGCCAGCAGCTTGAATGAGGGCACGCAGTATTTT. Its protein is CASSLNEGTQYF.

The rearrangement uses TRBV7-9 and TRBJ2-7, with D possibly TRBD2 on 6 matching bases. Germline CDR1 SEHNR, CDR2 FQNEAQ (reference sequence). This CDR3 region has 12 residues. V gave up 5 bases and J gave up 4 bases, with 9 bases separating them. CDR3 sequence: CASSLGTYEQYF. Written as DNA, the CDR3 is TGTGCCAGCAGCCTGGGGACTTACGAGCAGTACTTC.

The chain joins TRBV7-3 to TRBJ2-1; 7 bases line up with TRBD1. Looked up from germline, CDR1 is SGHTA and CDR2 is FQGTGA. The ends lost 6 bases at V and 0 bases at J; junction bases unmatched: 5. The CDR3 totals 15 residues. The CDR3 bases are TGTGCCAGCAGTCTCCGGGACAGCTCCTACAATGAGCAGTTCTTC. Its protein is CASSLRDSSYNEQFF.

The chain joins TRBV29-1 to TRBJ2-1; D may match TRBD1 or TRBD2 (5 bases each). Germline V gives CDR1 SQVTM, CDR2 ANQGSEA. The CDR3 extends over 13 amino acids. Trimming took 4 bases from V and 4 from J, leaving 11 bases between them. The CDR3, as DNA: TGCAGCGTTGCCGGGACGGAGTACAATGAGCAGTTCTTC. This encodes CSVAGTEYNEQFF.

DNA of the CDR3: TGTGCCAGCAAGGAGGGACTACTTGGCTACACCTTC. Translating gives CASKEGLLGYTF. The gene calls are TRBV28 and TRBJ1-2; perhaps TRBD1 as D (5 bases). There are 12 residues in the CDR3. The germline V gene has CDR1 MDHEN and CDR2 SYDVKM. Trimming left V 7 bases short and J 7 bases short, with 13 bases between.